This is a list of T cell receptor beta chains from one sample in a study of T cell responses to AZD1222 COVID-19 vaccine. The method was immunoSEQ multiplex PCR; TCRdb's version includes in-frame clones alone and lacks a portion of them. Here the sample spans approximately 150,000 clones, approximately 91% being singletons. Specimen: peripheral blood, collected 28 days after the second AZD1222 dose. These receptors originate from an adult who received the AZD1222 COVID-19 vaccine. CDR3s include the opening cysteine and the closing phenylalanine or tryptophan. The D gene is left open where the match is weak. Expanded clones are given a class, and other clones once, few, many or no size at all.

clone_size: NA
v_call: TRBV6-5
j_call: TRBJ1-1
d_call: NA
cdr3_aa: CASGRVGSLPEAFF
cdr3_nt: TGTGCCAGCGGAAGAGTAGGGTCTCTCCCTGAAGCTTTCTTT

clone_size: NA
v_call: TRBV5-5
j_call: TRBJ1-2
d_call: NA
cdr3_aa: CASSSAYRFNYGYTF
cdr3_nt: TGTGCCAGCAGCTCGGCTTATCGGTTCAACTATGGCTACACCTTC

clone_size: NA
v_call: TRBV12-5
j_call: TRBJ2-1
d_call: NA
cdr3_aa: CASGPSWGEQFF
cdr3_nt: TGTGCTAGTGGACCCTCCTGGGGTGAGCAGTTCTTC

clone_size: NA
v_call: TRBV11-2
j_call: TRBJ1-1
d_call: NA
cdr3_aa: CASSLAGWNTEAFF
cdr3_nt: TGTGCCAGCAGCTTAGCCGGGTGGAACACTGAAGCTTTCTTT

clone_size: few
v_call: TRBV6-4
j_call: TRBJ2-6
d_call: NA
cdr3_aa: CASSGQADSGANVLTF
cdr3_nt: TGTGCCAGCAGTGGGCAGGCTGACTCTGGGGCCAACGTCCTGACTTTC

clone_size: NA
v_call: TRBV5-4
j_call: TRBJ2-2
d_call: NA
cdr3_aa: CASSLVIGETGELFF
cdr3_nt: TGTGCCAGCAGCTTGGTGATAGGGGAGACCGGGGAGCTGTTTTTT

clone_size: NA
v_call: TRBV5-1
j_call: TRBJ1-4
d_call: TRBD1
cdr3_aa: CASSRWRDRDEKLFF
cdr3_nt: TGCGCCAGCAGCCGTTGGAGGGACAGGGATGAAAAACTGTTTTTT

clone_size: few
v_call: TRBV3-1/TRBV3-2
j_call: TRBJ2-7
d_call: NA
cdr3_aa: CASSQGDWGEQYF
cdr3_nt: TGTGCCAGCAGCCAAGGTGATTGGGGCGAGCAGTACTTC

clone_size: few
v_call: TRBV5-5
j_call: TRBJ2-2
d_call: NA
cdr3_aa: CASHTPSGELFF
cdr3_nt: TGTGCCAGCCACACACCGAGTGGGGAGCTGTTTTTT

clone_size: once
v_call: TRBV2
j_call: TRBJ2-2
d_call: TRBD2
cdr3_aa: CASKDSGGNTGELFF
cdr3_nt: TGTGCCAGCAAGGATAGCGGGGGAAACACCGGGGAGCTGTTTTTT

clone_size: NA
v_call: TRBV4-1
j_call: TRBJ1-4
d_call: NA
cdr3_aa: CASSQSEGLNEKLFF
cdr3_nt: TGCGCCAGCAGCCAGTCGGAGGGTCTTAATGAAAAACTGTTTTTT

clone_size: NA
v_call: TRBV2
j_call: TRBJ2-1
d_call: TRBD2
cdr3_aa: CASSEGRIAGEQFF
cdr3_nt: TGTGCCAGCAGTGAAGGGAGAATAGCGGGAGAGCAGTTCTTC

clone_size: NA
v_call: TRBV14
j_call: TRBJ1-3
d_call: TRBD1
cdr3_aa: CASSQRDSSGNTIYF
cdr3_nt: TGTGCCAGCAGCCAGAGGGACAGCTCTGGAAACACCATATATTTT

clone_size: NA
v_call: TRBV19
j_call: TRBJ2-7
d_call: TRBD2
cdr3_aa: CASRMTSGYYEQYF
cdr3_nt: TGTGCCAGTAGGATGACTAGCGGGTACTACGAGCAGTACTTC

clone_size: NA
v_call: TRBV10-1
j_call: TRBJ1-1
d_call: NA
cdr3_aa: CASSESRRGFTEAFF
cdr3_nt: TGCGCCAGCAGTGAGTCGAGAAGGGGGTTTACTGAAGCTTTCTTT

clone_size: NA
v_call: TRBV6-6
j_call: TRBJ1-1
d_call: NA
cdr3_aa: CASSHVGMTRVEAFF
cdr3_nt: TGTGCCAGCAGCCACGTCGGGATGACACGGGTTGAAGCTTTCTTT

clone_size: NA
v_call: TRBV6-1
j_call: TRBJ1-1
d_call: TRBD1
cdr3_aa: CASSVMPGQPNTEAFF
cdr3_nt: TGTGCCAGCAGTGTAATGCCGGGACAGCCTAACACTGAAGCTTTCTTT

clone_size: NA
v_call: TRBV5-1
j_call: TRBJ1-5
d_call: NA
cdr3_aa: CASSLSANQPQHF
cdr3_nt: TGCGCCAGCAGCTTGTCCGCAAATCAGCCCCAGCATTTT

clone_size: NA
v_call: TRBV6-2/TRBV6-3
j_call: TRBJ1-2
d_call: NA
cdr3_aa: CASSRRVEGYTF
cdr3_nt: TGTGCCAGCAGTCGCAGGGTAGAGGGCTACACCTTC

clone_size: NA
v_call: TRBV7-3
j_call: TRBJ1-3
d_call: TRBD1
cdr3_aa: CASSTTGTAGNTIYF
cdr3_nt: TGTGCCAGCAGCACCACCGGGACAGCGGGAAACACCATATATTTT

clone_size: NA
v_call: TRBV18
j_call: TRBJ2-4
d_call: NA
cdr3_aa: CASSPWGAATKNIQYF
cdr3_nt: TGTGCCAGCTCACCATGGGGGGCTGCGACCAAAAACATTCAGTACTTC

clone_size: NA
v_call: TRBV6-6
j_call: TRBJ2-7
d_call: NA
cdr3_aa: CASHLMGQKTYEQYF
cdr3_nt: TGTGCCAGCCACCTCATGGGGCAGAAGACCTACGAGCAGTACTTC

clone_size: NA
v_call: TRBV19
j_call: TRBJ2-2
d_call: TRBD1
cdr3_aa: CASSGRTGGNTGELFF
cdr3_nt: TGTGCCAGTAGTGGGAGGACAGGGGGAAACACCGGGGAGCTGTTTTTT

clone_size: NA
v_call: TRBV5-1
j_call: TRBJ2-5
d_call: TRBD2
cdr3_aa: CASSLGTGGVETQYF
cdr3_nt: TGCGCCAGCAGCTTGGGAACGGGAGGTGTCGAGACCCAGTACTTC

clone_size: NA
v_call: TRBV6-5
j_call: TRBJ1-1
d_call: NA
cdr3_aa: CASIPTLQGVTEAFF
cdr3_nt: TGTGCCAGCATCCCAACGCTACAGGGTGTCACTGAAGCTTTCTTT

clone_size: once
v_call: TRBV12-3/TRBV12-4
j_call: TRBJ2-7
d_call: TRBD1
cdr3_aa: CASSFDRGNEQYF
cdr3_nt: TGTGCCAGCAGTTTCGACAGGGGGAACGAGCAGTACTTC

clone_size: NA
v_call: TRBV5-8
j_call: TRBJ1-4
d_call: TRBD1
cdr3_aa: CASSPGQGEGEKLFF
cdr3_nt: TGTGCCAGCAGCCCGGGACAGGGCGAAGGTGAAAAACTGTTTTTT

clone_size: NA
v_call: TRBV18
j_call: TRBJ2-7
d_call: TRBD1
cdr3_aa: CASSPRPGQGYEQYF
cdr3_nt: TGTGCCAGCTCACCTCGGCCGGGACAGGGTTACGAGCAGTACTTC

clone_size: once
v_call: TRBV7-9
j_call: TRBJ1-2
d_call: TRBD1
cdr3_aa: CASRDETGWLSGYTF
cdr3_nt: TGTGCCAGCAGGGATGAGACAGGGTGGTTGAGTGGCTACACCTTC

clone_size: few
v_call: TRBV11-2
j_call: TRBJ1-4
d_call: NA
cdr3_aa: CASSLLPGRLSTNEKLFF
cdr3_nt: TGTGCCAGCAGCTTGTTACCGGGACGACTATCCACTAATGAAAAACTGTTTTTT